This T cell receptor beta chain was identified during a study of blood T cell repertoires in COVID-19. Study background: From the United States, Italy and Spain came samples of acute and convalescent COVID-19. T cells, B-cell-depleted T cells, or PBMCs supplied cDNA or gDNA.

Authors' processing steps: Reference gene primer amplification gave nucleated cell count estimates. Sequencing was performed with immunoSEQ multiplex PCR; in TCRdb, only in-frame clones are kept and a portion is missing. V and J calls and clone size are copied from that table; D and trimming were computed from the DNA. The sample contains about 64,000 clones, around nine tenths of which appear only once. The J segment lost 3 bases and the V segment lost 7 bases, leaving 0 bases of the junction unmatched. Germline CDR1 and CDR2: DFQATT and SNEGSKA (reference sequence). This CDR3 comprises 11 residues.

The sample consisted of peripheral blood. This sequence joins TRBV20-1 and TRBJ2-5, with 9 positions matching TRBD2. The receptor was isolated from a woman aged 80 or older with active COVID-19. The CDR3 DNA reads as TGCAGTGGCGGGGGGGAAGAGACCCAGTACTTC. Translation: CSGGGEETQYF.